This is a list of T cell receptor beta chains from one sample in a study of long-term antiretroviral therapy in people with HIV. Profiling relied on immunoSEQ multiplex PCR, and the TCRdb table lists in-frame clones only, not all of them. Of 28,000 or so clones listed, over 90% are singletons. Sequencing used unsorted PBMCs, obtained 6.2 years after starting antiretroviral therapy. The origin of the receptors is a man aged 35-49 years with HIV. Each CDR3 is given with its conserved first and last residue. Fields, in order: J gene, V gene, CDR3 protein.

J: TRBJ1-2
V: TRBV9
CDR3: CASSRTANYGYTF

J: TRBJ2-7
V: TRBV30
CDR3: CAWMKEFGNPYEQYF

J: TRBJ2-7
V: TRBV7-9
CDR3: CASSPLGGPVSYEQYF

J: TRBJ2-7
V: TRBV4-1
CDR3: CASSQEGTSGAYEQYF

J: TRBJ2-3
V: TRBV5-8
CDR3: CASSEASTDTQYF

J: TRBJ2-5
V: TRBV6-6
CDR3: CASSWTGNKETQYF

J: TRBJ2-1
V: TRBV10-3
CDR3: CAISDIGTIQFF

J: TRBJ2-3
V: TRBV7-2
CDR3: CASSSRDTQYF

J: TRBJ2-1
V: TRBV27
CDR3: CAAKGTLANEQFF

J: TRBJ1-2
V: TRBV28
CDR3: CASISGTDYGYTF

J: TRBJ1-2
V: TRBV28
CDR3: CASSPPERVGHGYTF

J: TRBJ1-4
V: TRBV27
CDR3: CASSLSDRVVVGLFF

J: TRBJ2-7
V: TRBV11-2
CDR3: CASSLSLGLASYEQYF

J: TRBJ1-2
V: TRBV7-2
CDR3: CASSLVGGMDYGYTF

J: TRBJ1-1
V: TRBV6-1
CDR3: CASSALGPNTEAFF

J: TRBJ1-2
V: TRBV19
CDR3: CASSPSGWGLSSDYGYTF

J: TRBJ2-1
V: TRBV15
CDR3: CATSREGTGGHEQFF

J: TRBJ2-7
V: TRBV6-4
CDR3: CASSVVSSYEQYF

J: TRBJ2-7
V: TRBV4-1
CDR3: CASSQDSAESSYEQYF

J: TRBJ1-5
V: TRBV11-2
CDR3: CASSLSEQGFYQPQHF

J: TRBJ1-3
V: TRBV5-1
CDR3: CASSLAGSSGNTIYF

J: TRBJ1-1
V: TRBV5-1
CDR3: CASSFLGGGANTEAFF

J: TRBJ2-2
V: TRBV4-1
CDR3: CASSQDWGVNTGELFF

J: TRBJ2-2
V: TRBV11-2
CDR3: CASSVFGDGELFF

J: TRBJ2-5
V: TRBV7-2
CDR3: CASSLTLGAEETQYF

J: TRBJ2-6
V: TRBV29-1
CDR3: CSVGSWDRVFGANVLTF

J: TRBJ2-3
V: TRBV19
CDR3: CASSGRSSTDTQYF

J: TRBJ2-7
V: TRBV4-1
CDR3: CASSQGPGRLPYEQYF

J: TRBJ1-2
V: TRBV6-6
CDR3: CASSYKEQGDDGYTF

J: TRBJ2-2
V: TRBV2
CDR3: CASSPLTNGDGELFF

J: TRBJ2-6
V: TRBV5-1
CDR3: CASSLEGLSILTF

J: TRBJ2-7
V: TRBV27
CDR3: CASSGPGQGHEQYF

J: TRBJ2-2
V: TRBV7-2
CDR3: CASSSVAGGHGELFF

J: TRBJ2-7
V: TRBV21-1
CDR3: CASSKALPDRYPEGYEQYF

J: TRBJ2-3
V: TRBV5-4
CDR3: CASSSLAGGLTDTQYF

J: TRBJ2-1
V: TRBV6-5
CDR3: CASSYLGVEQFF

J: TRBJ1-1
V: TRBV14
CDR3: CASSHYGAEAFF

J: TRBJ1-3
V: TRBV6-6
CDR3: CASSSGGSLGNTIYF

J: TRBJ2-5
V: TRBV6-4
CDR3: CASSSDNQETQYF

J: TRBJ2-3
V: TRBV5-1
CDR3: CASRQRADTQYF

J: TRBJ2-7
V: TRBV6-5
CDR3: CASSYSKQGPYEQYF

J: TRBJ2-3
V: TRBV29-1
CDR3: CSVAVAGGKGGTDTQYF

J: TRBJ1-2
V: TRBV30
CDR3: CAWRGPGLLPFTHYGYTF

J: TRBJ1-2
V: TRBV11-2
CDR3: CASSLAGQHYGYTF

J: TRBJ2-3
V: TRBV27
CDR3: CASSLISTDTQYF

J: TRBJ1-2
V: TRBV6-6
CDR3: CASSSTWESYTF

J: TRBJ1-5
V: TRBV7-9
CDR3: CASSSGYQPQHF

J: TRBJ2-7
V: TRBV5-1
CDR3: CASSLVGQGFDEQYF

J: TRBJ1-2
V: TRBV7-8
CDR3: CASSWSAPVGGGAYGYTF

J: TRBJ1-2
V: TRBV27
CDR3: CASSLFGQGNGYTF

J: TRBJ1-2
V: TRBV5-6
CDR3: CATKDRAGLGYGYTF

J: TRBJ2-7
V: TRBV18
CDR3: CASSPGLRPEEQYF

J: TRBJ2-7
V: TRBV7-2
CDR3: CASSRPGQNLYEQYF